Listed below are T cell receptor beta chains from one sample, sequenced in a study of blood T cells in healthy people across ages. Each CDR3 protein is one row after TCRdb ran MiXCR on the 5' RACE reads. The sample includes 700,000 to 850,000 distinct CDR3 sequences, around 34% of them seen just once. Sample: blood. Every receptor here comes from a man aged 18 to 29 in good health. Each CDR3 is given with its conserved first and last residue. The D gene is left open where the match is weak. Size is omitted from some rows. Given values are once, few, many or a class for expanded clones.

CDR3nt: TGCAGTGCTAGGGACAGCCTTTCCACAGATACGCAGTATTTT
CDR3aa: CSARDSLSTDTQYF
v_gene: TRBV20-1
d_gene: -
abundance: few
j_gene: TRBJ2-3

CDR3nt: TGTGCCAGCAGTAGTAACACAGATACGCAGTATTTT
CDR3aa: CASSSNTDTQYF
v_gene: TRBV12-3/TRBV12-4
d_gene: -
abundance: many
j_gene: TRBJ2-3

CDR3nt: TGTGCCAGCAGTTGGCGGACGGGCAATCAGCCCCAGCATTTT
CDR3aa: CASSWRTGNQPQHF
v_gene: TRBV12-3/TRBV12-4
d_gene: -
abundance: few
j_gene: TRBJ1-5

CDR3nt: TGCAGTGCTAGGGGGTGGGGCCCCTCCGTAAACCAAGAGACCCAGTACTTC
CDR3aa: CSARGWGPSVNQETQYF
v_gene: TRBV20-1
d_gene: -
abundance: few
j_gene: TRBJ2-5

CDR3nt: TGTGCCAGCAGTTTAGCAGCACTAGCCAAAAACATTCAGTACTTC
CDR3aa: CASSLAALAKNIQYF
v_gene: TRBV28
d_gene: -
abundance: -
j_gene: TRBJ2-4

CDR3nt: TGTGCCAGCAGTCTCAGCGGGCCGAACGAGCAGTACTTC
CDR3aa: CASSLSGPNEQYF
v_gene: TRBV6-1
d_gene: -
abundance: -
j_gene: TRBJ2-7

CDR3nt: TGTGCCAGCAGTTTGGGGGGGCAGCCGGCCCAGTACTTC
CDR3aa: CASSLGGQPAQYF
v_gene: TRBV12-3/TRBV12-4
d_gene: -
abundance: -
j_gene: TRBJ2-5

CDR3nt: TGTGCCAGCAGTCCGATGGGGACTAGCGGGGGGAGCTACAATGAGCAGTTCTTC
CDR3aa: CASSPMGTSGGSYNEQFF
v_gene: TRBV12-3/TRBV12-4
d_gene: TRBD2
abundance: many
j_gene: TRBJ2-1

CDR3nt: TGCAGCGTTGAAGGTAAGGGTTTCGGCATGAACACTGAAGCTTTCTTT
CDR3aa: CSVEGKGFGMNTEAFF
v_gene: TRBV29-1
d_gene: -
abundance: -
j_gene: TRBJ1-1

CDR3nt: TGTGCCAGCAGTTCCCTGGGATCCCGTTCGGGTTACAATGAGCAGTTCTTC
CDR3aa: CASSSLGSRSGYNEQFF
v_gene: TRBV12-3/TRBV12-4
d_gene: -
abundance: many
j_gene: TRBJ2-1

CDR3nt: TGCGCCAGCAGTAACAGAAACTATGGCTACACCTTC
CDR3aa: CASSNRNYGYTF
v_gene: TRBV4-3
d_gene: -
abundance: -
j_gene: TRBJ1-2

CDR3nt: TGTGCCAGCAGCGGATGGGTTGCCACAGATACGCAGTATTTT
CDR3aa: CASSGWVATDTQYF
v_gene: TRBV9
d_gene: -
abundance: few
j_gene: TRBJ2-3